These 9 T cell receptor beta chains were sequenced from one sample in a study of OX40 agonist ivuxolimab in advanced cancers. Assay: immunoSEQ multiplex PCR; the TCRdb copy retains only in-frame clones and omits some. The table has tens of thousands of clones, around nine tenths seen once; the top ten hold roughly 10%. The starting material was CD4+ or CD8+ T cells sorted from blood, obtained in a trial of the OX40 agonist ivuxolimab. Receptor source: an adult with an advanced solid tumor such as melanoma, head and neck, liver or kidney cancer.

The CDR3 DNA is TGCGCCAGCAGCCTAAGGGGTCTAGCGGGACCTAATGAGCAGTTCTTC. Encoded protein: CASSLRGLAGPNEQFF. The V call is TRBV5-1, the J call TRBJ2-1; 9 nucleotides match TRBD2. The ends lost 4 bases at V and 7 bases at J; junction bases unmatched: 12. Germline V gives CDR1 SGHRS, CDR2 YFSETQ. The CDR3 loop spans 16 amino acids.

The J gene is TRBJ1-2, the V gene TRBV25-1; D unresolved. V was pared by 7 bases and J by 3 bases, with 6 bases between. CDR1 MGHDK and CDR2 SYGVNS come from the germline V gene. CDR3 length: 11 amino acids. CDR3 loop: CASKKDYGYTF. In DNA, the CDR3 is TGTGCCAGCAAGAAAGACTATGGCTACACCTTC.

The CDR3 bases are TGTGCCAGCAGTGCCACGACAGGGGCGGGAGATACGCAGTATTTT. This translates into CASSATTGAGDTQYF. The genes are TRBV25-1 and TRBJ2-3, with 8 bases lining up with TRBD1. This CDR3 is 15 amino acids long. J was trimmed by 5 bases and V by 4 bases; bases with no gene match: 8. Per germline, CDR1 MGHDK and CDR2 SYGVNS.

The chain links TRBV14 to TRBJ2-7; weak D call: TRBD2 (6 bases). V was shortened by 2 bases and J by 6 bases, with 11 bases between the two germline ends. CDR3 length: 13 residues. The V gene's germline CDR1 is SGHDN and CDR2 FVKESK. As DNA, the CDR3 is TGTGCCAGCAGCCAATCTGGGACTTCCGAGCAGTACTTC. Its protein product is CASSQSGTSEQYF.

V is TRBV5-1 and J is TRBJ2-7; 7 positions match TRBD1. Germline loops: CDR1 SGHRS, CDR2 YFSETQ. The trim removed 3 bases at V and 4 bases at J, leaving 10 bases unmatched. The CDR3 extends over 15 amino acids. This chain's CDR3 is CASSWGQHTVYEQYF. The CDR3 DNA reads TGCGCCAGCAGCTGGGGACAGCACACCGTTTACGAGCAGTACTTC.

In DNA, the CDR3 is TGTGCCAGCAGTTTAACGCCCTCGGGGCAGGGAAACTATGGCTACACCTTC. Encoded protein: CASSLTPSGQGNYGYTF. This rearrangement joins TRBV27 to TRBJ1-2; D possibly corresponds to TRBD1 (5 bases). Germline loops: CDR1 MNHEY, CDR2 SMNVEV (reference sequence). V gave up 2 bases and J gave up 2 bases, with 18 bases separating them. The CDR3 is 17 amino acids.

This clone occurred a few times. The chain carries TRBV29-1 and TRBJ1-1, with D maybe TRBD1 (5 bases). CDR1 and CDR2 (germline): SQVTM, ANQGSEA. This CDR3 region has 17 residues. CDR3 in amino acids: CRTPDKGPIPENTEAFF. In DNA form, the CDR3 reads TGCAGAACACCCGACAAGGGGCCCATTCCCGAGAACACTGAAGCTTTCTTT.

This clone was recorded only once. The chain carries TRBV6-4 and TRBJ2-1; 10 positions match TRBD2. J gave up 8 bases and V 4 bases, and 8 bases lay outside the gene matches. CDR1 is MRHNA and CDR2 is SNTAGT in the germline V gene. This CDR3 region has 15 residues. CDR3 coding DNA: TGTGCCAGCAGTGCCCGACTAGCGGGTTTCGATGAGCAGTTCTTC. Residues: CASSARLAGFDEQFF.

This clone came up a few times. This sequence joins TRBV6-5 and TRBJ1-5, with a weak D call TRBD1 (6 bases). The CDR3 is 15 residues long. V lost 4 bases to trimming and J lost 9 bases, with 19 bases between them. The germline gives CDR1 MNHEY, CDR2 SVGAGI. CDR3 DNA: TGTGCCAGCAGTTCCAGGGGCGGGGCCGGGGGGCCCCAGCATTTT. Residues: CASSSRGGAGGPQHF.